A single sample is the source of the 19 T cell receptor beta chains below, sequenced in a study of blood T cell repertoires in COVID-19. Assay used: immunoSEQ multiplex PCR; TCRdb lists only in-frame clones, some missing. The sample holds about 110,000 clones, about 88% seen once. Sequenced input: peripheral blood. The source of these receptors is a human donor in a cohort sampled during active COVID-19.

The J gene is TRBJ2-3, the V gene TRBV24-1, with TRBD2 matching 12 bases. Germline V gene sequence: CDR1 KGHDR, CDR2 SFDVKD. The CDR3 is 16 residues long. J was trimmed by 6 bases and V by 3 bases; bases with no gene match: 6. CDR3 residues: CATSDDRTSGKDTQYF. CDR3 DNA sequence: TGTGCCACCAGTGATGATAGGACTAGCGGGAAGGATACGCAGTATTTT.

The rearrangement uses TRBV5-1 and TRBJ1-3; a possible D gene is TRBD1 (6 bases). In germline, CDR1 is SGHRS, CDR2 YFSETQ. V gave up 0 bases and J gave up 2 bases, with 9 bases separating them. This CDR3 comprises 15 residues. The CDR3 loop reads CASSLDRATGNTIYF. CDR3 bases: TGCGCCAGCAGCTTGGACAGGGCAACTGGAAACACCATATATTTT.

The V gene is TRBV5-1, the J gene TRBJ2-2, with D tentatively TRBD2 (6 bases). Germline V gene lookup returns CDR1 SGHRS and CDR2 YFSETQ. The CDR3 extends over 15 amino acids. The ends were cut back, 4 bases at V and 3 bases at J, with 13 bases in the middle. CDR3 DNA: TGCGCCAGCAGCCTCCTTTCGGGAGACACCGGGGAGCTGTTTTTT. As protein: CASSLLSGDTGELFF.

The chain uses TRBV9 and TRBJ2-7; TRBD1 is a possible D gene (6 bases). Looked up from germline, CDR1 is SGDLS and CDR2 is YYNGEE. V was pared by 2 bases and J by 2 bases, with 11 bases between. The CDR3 consists of 14 residues. CDR3 coding DNA: TGTGCCAGCAGCGTTTTAGGGGGTCCCTACGAGCAGTACTTC. Translating it yields CASSVLGGPYEQYF.

The chain links TRBV29-1 to TRBJ1-1, with D perhaps matching TRBD1 (6 bases). Deletions cut 8 bases from V and 1 base from J, with 14 bases between. Germline CDR1 SQVTM, CDR2 ANQGSEA. The CDR3 consists of 13 residues. The CDR3 region is CSIQTGTNTEAFF. CDR3 DNA sequence: TGCAGCATTCAGACAGGTACGAACACTGAAGCTTTCTTT.

The chain's CDR3 is CAISEGYGGENTEAFF. The CDR3, as DNA: TGTGCCATCAGTGAAGGGTACGGGGGGGAGAACACTGAAGCTTTCTTT. The J gene is TRBJ1-1, the V gene TRBV10-3; possible D gene TRBD1, 5 bases. Trimming shortened V by 3 bases and J by 1 base, and 15 bases separated the two germline ends. Germline V lookup: CDR1 ENHRY, CDR2 SYGVKD. The CDR3 extends over 16 amino acids.

The chain recombines TRBV7-8 with TRBJ2-1; a weak D match, TRBD2 (6 bases). V was shortened by 6 bases and J by 9 bases, with 18 bases between the two germline ends. Germline lookup yields CDR1 SGHVS and CDR2 FQNEAQ. The CDR3 totals 14 residues. CDR3: CASRLTSAGAEQFF. The CDR3 DNA sequence: TGTGCCAGCAGATTGACTAGTGCTGGCGCTGAGCAGTTCTTC.

The chain is built from TRBV6-5 and TRBJ2-7; TRBD2 aligns across 9 bases. V was clipped by 6 bases and J by 0 bases; unmatched bases: 3. Germline loops: CDR1 MNHEY, CDR2 SVGAGI. The CDR3 length is 14 residues. The DNA for the CDR3 is TGTGCCAGCAGGGTGACTAGCGGCTCCTACGAGCAGTACTTC. This encodes CASRVTSGSYEQYF.

V usage is TRBV5-6 and J usage is TRBJ1-6, with 12 bases lining up with TRBD1. The ends lost 5 bases at V and 1 base at J; junction bases unmatched: 10. The CDR3 has 19 amino acids. CDR1 SGHDT and CDR2 YYEEEE come from the germline V gene. The CDR3 DNA reads as TGTGCCAGCAGGGGCCGGGACAGGGGGCCTCGGTCCTATAATTCACCCCTCCACTTT. It is translated as CASRGRDRGPRSYNSPLHF. The whole variable domain, filled in from reference TRBV5-6 and TRBJ1-6, reads DAGVTQSPTHLIKTRGQQVTLRCSPKSGHDTVSWYQQALGQGPQFIFQYYEEEERQRGNFPDRFSGHQFPNYSSELNVNALLLGDSALYLCASRGRDRGPRSYNSPLHFGNGTRLTVT.

The V gene is TRBV7-9, the J gene TRBJ2-2; 7 bases line up with TRBD1. This CDR3 is 15 amino acids long. V gave up 2 bases and J gave up 3 bases; unmatched junction bases: 3. CDR1 and CDR2 (germline): SEHNR, FQNEAQ (reference sequence). The CDR3 sequence: CASSLSTGDTGELFF. The CDR3 DNA follows: TGTGCCAGCAGCTTATCAACAGGGGACACCGGGGAGCTGTTTTTT.

The CDR3 sequence: CASSVDRAGIVSGNTIYF. DNA of the CDR3: TGTGCCAGCAGCGTCGACAGGGCGGGCATCGTATCTGGAAACACCATATATTTT. This chain uses TRBV9 with TRBJ1-3; 7 bases are a match to TRBD1. The V segment lost 2 bases and the J segment 1 base; nucleotides outside the gene matches: 12. Germline assignment: CDR1 SGDLS and CDR2 YYNGEE. The CDR3 totals 18 residues.

The rearrangement uses TRBV7-3 and TRBJ2-6; 7 nucleotides match TRBD2. Germline V gene data show CDR1 as SGHTA and CDR2 as FQGTGA. The CDR3 loop spans 18 amino acids. Germline trimming cut 0 bases from V and 0 bases from J; bases unmatched to any gene: 5. DNA of the CDR3: TGTGCCAGCAGCTTAACGTACGGGGGGTACTCTGGGGCCAACGTCCTGACTTTC. Protein sequence: CASSLTYGGYSGANVLTF.

The rearrangement joins TRBV6-6 to TRBJ1-2; TRBD1 matches at 9 bases. The CDR3 is 15 residues long. CDR1 and CDR2 (germline): MNHNY, SVGAGI (reference sequence). Trimming cost V 0 bases and J 4 bases; bases outside gene matches: 3. The CDR3 is CASSYSLDRGYGYTF. In nucleotides, the CDR3 is TGTGCCAGCAGTTACTCGTTGGACAGGGGCTATGGCTACACCTTC.

This chain uses TRBV3-1 (or the pseudogene TRBV3-2) with TRBJ1-4; 7 bases map to TRBD1. The CDR3 runs to 14 residues. V was pared by 4 bases and J by 2 bases, with 1 base of the junction left unmatched. In germline, CDR1 is LGHDT, CDR2 YNNKEL (reference sequence). The CDR3 coding sequence is TGTGCCAGCAGCCTGACAGGGACTAATGAAAAACTGTTTTTT. Its translation is CASSLTGTNEKLFF.

The rearrangement links TRBV5-6 to TRBJ2-1; 8 bases align to TRBD2. J gave up 2 bases and V 1 base, and 2 bases lay outside the gene matches. Germline assignment: CDR1 SGHDT and CDR2 YYEEEE. This CDR3 region has 15 residues. The CDR3 sequence is CASSLSGGPYNEQFF. As DNA, the CDR3 is TGTGCCAGCAGCTTGTCGGGAGGGCCCTACAATGAGCAGTTCTTC.

The chain links TRBV3-1 (or the pseudogene TRBV3-2) to TRBJ2-1; D perhaps matches TRBD2 (5 bases). CDR1 is LGHDT and CDR2 is YNNKEL in the germline V gene (reference sequence). The CDR3 consists of 13 residues. Trimming shortened V by 4 bases and J by 7 bases, and 11 bases separated the two germline ends. The CDR3 region is CASSPREGNEQFF. As DNA, the CDR3 is TGTGCCAGCAGCCCCCGGGAAGGGAATGAGCAGTTCTTC.

This chain connects TRBV5-6 to TRBJ2-1, with D possibly TRBD2 on 6 matching bases. V lost 2 bases and J lost 5, with 14 bases in between. The CDR3 has 15 amino acids. Germline CDR1 SGHDT, CDR2 YYEEEE. This CDR3 reads CASSFSTGVHNEQFF. The CDR3 nucleotides are TGTGCCAGCAGCTTTTCGACGGGAGTCCACAATGAGCAGTTCTTC.

V is TRBV7-9 and J is TRBJ2-1, with a weak D call TRBD2 (6 bases). Trimming cost V 2 bases and J 0 bases, with 17 bases left between them. CDR1 is SEHNR, CDR2 FQNEAQ, per germline (reference sequence). The CDR3 loop spans 18 amino acids. CDR3 in amino acids: CASSLFAGFGSSYNEQFF. The CDR3 DNA is TGTGCCAGCAGCTTATTTGCGGGCTTCGGGAGCTCCTACAATGAGCAGTTCTTC.

The J gene is TRBJ1-1, the V gene TRBV4-1; D is unclear. The V and J ends lost 1 base and 2 bases respectively, with 14 bases between them. Germline V gene lookup returns CDR1 MGHRA and CDR2 YSYEKL. This CDR3 is 16 amino acids long. For the CDR3, the DNA is TGCGCCAGCAGCCAAGTATGGACGGAGGCAAACACTGAAGCTTTCTTT. This gives the protein CASSQVWTEANTEAFF.